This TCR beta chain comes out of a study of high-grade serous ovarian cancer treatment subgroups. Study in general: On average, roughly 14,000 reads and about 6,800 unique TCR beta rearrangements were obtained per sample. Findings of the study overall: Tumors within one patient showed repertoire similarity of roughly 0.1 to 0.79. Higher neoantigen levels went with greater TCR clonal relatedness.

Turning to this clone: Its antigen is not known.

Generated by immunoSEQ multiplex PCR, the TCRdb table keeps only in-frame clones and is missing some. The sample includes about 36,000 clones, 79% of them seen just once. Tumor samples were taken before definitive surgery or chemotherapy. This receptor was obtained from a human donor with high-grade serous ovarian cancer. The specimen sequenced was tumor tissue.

For the CDR3, the DNA is TGTGCCATCAGTGAGTCGATGGTCAGCCCGGGGGAGCAGTTCTTC. Translated, it gives CAISESMVSPGEQFF. This chain connects TRBV10-3 to TRBJ2-1; weak D call: TRBD2 (5 bases). Trimming cost V 0 bases and J 10 bases, with 16 bases left between them. The CDR3 consists of 15 residues. In germline, CDR1 is ENHRY, CDR2 SYGVKD.